This entry lists 8 T cell receptor beta chains sequenced from one sample in a study of blood T cell repertoires in COVID-19. The table came from immunoSEQ multiplex PCR; TCRdb's copy has only in-frame clones and leaves some out. The sample consists of approximately 280,000 clones, around 86% of them appearing once. What was sequenced was peripheral blood. Receptors were obtained from a man aged 50-59 years with acute or convalescent COVID-19.

The CDR3 DNA reads TGTGCTAGTGGCCCAGGGGGCGCGGATAATTCACCCCTCCACTTT. Its translation: CASGPGGADNSPLHF. V gene TRBV12-5 combines with J gene TRBJ1-6, with 8 bases aligning to TRBD1. Trimming removed 6 bases from V and 5 bases from J; junction bases left unmatched: 6. Germline-derived CDR1 and CDR2 are LGHNT and FRNRAP. This CDR3 is built from 15 residues.

This clone was observed a single time. An end of the junction differs from the germline gene, which may be a read error. The chain recombines TRBV12-3 or TRBV12-4 with TRBJ1-4, with 7 bases aligning to TRBD1. This CDR3 contains 12 residues. The chain's CDR3 is CASSASTRDRVF. The CDR3 coding sequence is TGTGCCAGCAGTGCCTCAACCCGGGACAGAGTGTTT.

This clone was observed once. J is TRBJ1-3 and V is TRBV10-1; 10 positions match TRBD1. From germline, CDR1 is WNHNN and CDR2 SYGVQD (reference sequence). CDR3 length equals 15 residues. V shed 4 bases, J shed 7 bases, and the junction held 7 bases outside the gene matches. For the CDR3, the DNA is TGCGCCAGCAGTGGTTGGACAGGGGGATTGAACACCATATATTTT. Translated, it gives CASSGWTGGLNTIYF.

The J gene is TRBJ2-1, the V gene TRBV5-6; maybe TRBD1 (6 bases). The CDR3 is made up of 15 amino acids. V shed 4 bases and J shed 4 bases, with 15 bases lying between them. Germline-derived CDR1 and CDR2 are SGHDT and YYEEEE. As DNA, the CDR3 is TGTGCCAGCAGCCTCACAGGGATTTCATACAATGAGCAGTTCTTC. It codes for CASSLTGISYNEQFF.

The chain recombines TRBV7-3 with TRBJ1-6; 10 nucleotides agree with TRBD1. This CDR3 is built from 17 residues. V trimming: 6 bases; J trimming: 5 bases; junction bases outside the gene matches: 10. Germline-derived CDR1 and CDR2 are SGHTA and FQGTGA. CDR3 region: CASSSNGQGENNSPLHF. CDR3 bases: TGTGCCAGCAGTTCAAACGGACAGGGGGAAAATAATTCACCCCTCCACTTT.

The chain has TRBV12-3 or TRBV12-4 and TRBJ1-2; a weak D match, TRBD1 (6 bases). The CDR3 extends over 12 amino acids. V shed 5 bases and J shed 8 bases, with 12 bases lying between them. CDR3 nucleotide sequence: TGTGCCAGCAGTACAGGGCCTCGAGGCTACACCTTC. It codes for CASSTGPRGYTF.

The V and J genes are TRBV10-3 and TRBJ2-3; 10 bases fit TRBD2. There are 14 residues in the CDR3. Looked up from germline, CDR1 is ENHRY and CDR2 is SYGVKD. The junction had 3 bases not matched to a gene; V was cut back by 8 bases and J by 1 base. The DNA of the CDR3 is TGTGCCATCGCTAGCGGGGGACGCACAGATACGCAGTATTTT. This sequence encodes CAIASGGRTDTQYF.

The chain couples TRBV11-2 to TRBJ2-3; weak D call: TRBD1 (6 bases). This CDR3 region has 13 residues. Trimming cost V 0 bases and J 9 bases, with 10 bases left between them. Germline CDR1 reads SGHAT; CDR2 reads FQNNGV. CDR3 sequence reads: CASSLESGVTQYF. The CDR3 bases are TGTGCCAGCAGCTTAGAGTCAGGGGTCACGCAGTATTTT. Filled out from reference TRBV11-2 and TRBJ2-3, the complete variable domain reads EAGVAQSPRYKIIEKRQSVAFWCNPISGHATLYWYQQILGQGPKLLIQFQNNGVVDDSQLPKDRFSAERLKGVDSTLKIQPAKLEDSAVYLCASSLESGVTQYFGPGTRLTVL.